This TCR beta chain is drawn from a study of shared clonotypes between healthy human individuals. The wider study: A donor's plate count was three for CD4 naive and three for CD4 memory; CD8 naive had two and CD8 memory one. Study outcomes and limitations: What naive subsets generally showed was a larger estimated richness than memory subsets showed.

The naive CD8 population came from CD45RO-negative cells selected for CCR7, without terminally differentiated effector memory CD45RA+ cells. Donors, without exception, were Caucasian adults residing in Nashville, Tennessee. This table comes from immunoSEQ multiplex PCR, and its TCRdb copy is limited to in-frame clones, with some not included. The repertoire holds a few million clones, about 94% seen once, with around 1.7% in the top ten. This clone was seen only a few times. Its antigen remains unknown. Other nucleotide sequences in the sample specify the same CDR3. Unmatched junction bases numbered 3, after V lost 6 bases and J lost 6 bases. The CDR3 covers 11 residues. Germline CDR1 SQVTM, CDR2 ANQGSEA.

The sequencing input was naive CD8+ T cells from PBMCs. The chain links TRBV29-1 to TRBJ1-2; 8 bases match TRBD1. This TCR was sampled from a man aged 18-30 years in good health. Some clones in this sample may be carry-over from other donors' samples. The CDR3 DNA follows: TGCAGCGTCCCGGACAGGGATGGCTACACCTTC. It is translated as CSVPDRDGYTF.